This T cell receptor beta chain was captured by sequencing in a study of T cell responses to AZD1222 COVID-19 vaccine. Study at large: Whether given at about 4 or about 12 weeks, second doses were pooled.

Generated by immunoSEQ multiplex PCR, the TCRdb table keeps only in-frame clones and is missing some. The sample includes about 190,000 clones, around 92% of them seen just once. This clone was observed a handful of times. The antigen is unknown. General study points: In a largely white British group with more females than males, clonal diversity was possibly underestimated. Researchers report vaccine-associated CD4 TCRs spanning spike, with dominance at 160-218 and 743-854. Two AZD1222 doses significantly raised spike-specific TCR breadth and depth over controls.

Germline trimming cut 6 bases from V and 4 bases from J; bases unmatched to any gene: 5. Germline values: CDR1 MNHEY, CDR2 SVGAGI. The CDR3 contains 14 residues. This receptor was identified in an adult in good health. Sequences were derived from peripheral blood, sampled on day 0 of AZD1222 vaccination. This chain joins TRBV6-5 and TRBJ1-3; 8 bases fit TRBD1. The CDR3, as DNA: TGTGCCAGCAGCCCGGACAGGGCGGGAAACACCATATATTTT. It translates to CASSPDRAGNTIYF.